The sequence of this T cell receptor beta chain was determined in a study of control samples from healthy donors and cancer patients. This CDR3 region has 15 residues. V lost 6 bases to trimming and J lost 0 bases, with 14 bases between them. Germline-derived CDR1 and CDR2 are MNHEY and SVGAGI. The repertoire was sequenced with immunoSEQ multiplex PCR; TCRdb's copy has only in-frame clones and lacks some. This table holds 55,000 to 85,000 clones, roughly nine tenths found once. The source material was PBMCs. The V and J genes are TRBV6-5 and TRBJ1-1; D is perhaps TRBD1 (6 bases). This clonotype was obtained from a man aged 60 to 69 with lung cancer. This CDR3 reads CASSPRGTMNTEAFF. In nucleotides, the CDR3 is TGTGCCAGCAGCCCCCGGGGGACAATGAACACTGAAGCTTTCTTT.